This T cell receptor beta chain was recorded in a study of shared clonotypes between healthy human individuals. Study findings and constraints: Some naive CD4 clonotypes, roughly 4.8%, turned up in common across several donors.

Several immunoSEQ plates received, in even portions, the genomic DNA of each subset. The repertoire was sequenced with immunoSEQ multiplex PCR; TCRdb's copy has only in-frame clones and lacks some. The sample records about 2.2 million clones, 85% to 95% being singletons. Turning to this clone: Its antigen is as yet unknown.

Terminally differentiated effector memory CD45RA+ cells were excluded from the naive CD8 cells, which were CD45RO-negative and positively selected for CCR7. Adult donors, all healthy and HIV-negative, had no recent acute infections or vaccinations. Only Caucasian adults living in Nashville, Tennessee made up the donor group. V was pared by 3 bases and J by 7 bases, with 13 bases of the junction left unmatched. This CDR3 is 15 amino acids long. Germline CDR1 SQVTM, CDR2 ANQGSEA. The receptor was derived from a man younger than 30 in good health. Some clones in this sample may be carry-over from other donors' samples. This chain connects TRBV29-1 to TRBJ2-7; TRBD2 agrees at 9 bases. The material sequenced was naive CD8+ T cells from PBMCs. This CDR3 is CSVEGVSGSSGEQYF. DNA for the CDR3: TGCAGCGTTGAGGGTGTTAGCGGGAGTTCGGGGGAGCAGTACTTC.